The entry below describes one T cell receptor (beta chain). The data were produced by immunoSEQ multiplex PCR, yet TCRdb's version contains in-frame clones alone and is incomplete. Among roughly 30,000 clones listed, 82% were seen once. The CDR3 loop spans 15 amino acids. CDR1 KGHSH and CDR2 LQKENI come from the germline V gene. Trimming stripped 1 base from V and 4 bases from J, with 14 bases between. The data were taken from a study of preoperative IRX-2 immunotherapy in early breast cancer. Treatment reported: preoperative locoregional IRX-2 cytokine immunotherapy. Samples came from a phase Ib trial of preoperative locoregional IRX-2 cytokine immunotherapy.

The chain recombines TRBV18 with TRBJ2-7, with D possibly matching TRBD1 (7 bases). This sequence originates from a human donor with breast cancer. The material was obtained from a patient treated with IRX-2 immunotherapy. This CDR3 is CASSPQPGGSYEQYF. The CDR3 region has the DNA TGTGCCAGCTCACCACAGCCAGGGGGGTCGTACGAGCAGTACTTC.